This TCR beta chain is from a study of T-cell reconstitution after alpha-beta-depleted transplantation in children. This CDR3 contains 17 residues. V lost 0 bases, J lost 3 bases, and 8 bases stayed unmatched. From germline, CDR1 is LGHNA and CDR2 YSLEER. This clonotype has a handful of counts. Preparation of the TCRbeta library involved a method that used unique molecular identifiers. TCRdb re-called the PCR reads through MiXCR, storing one row per CDR3 protein. The repertoire consists of a few hundred thousand distinct CDR3 sequences, with under 13% occurring once and the leading ten covering less than 2.5%.

This specimen consisted of PBMCs from the stem cell graft donor, obtained from the stem cell graft. This clonotype was sampled from a human donor who donated a stem cell graft to a child with acute lymphoblastic leukemia. The chain recombines TRBV4-3 with TRBJ2-3; 8 nucleotides line up with TRBD1. In DNA form, the CDR3 reads TGCGCCAGCAGCCAAGATCCCCCCAGGGGGCGGACAGATACGCAGTATTTT. Encoded protein: CASSQDPPRGRTDTQYF.